This T cell receptor beta chain is drawn from a study of T cell repertoires in cytomegalovirus infection. TCRdb ran MiXCR on the reads and lists one entry per CDR3 protein. The sample records 560,000 or so distinct CDR3 sequences, 16% being singletons. Germline loops: CDR1 LNHNV, CDR2 YYDKDF (reference sequence). The V and J ends lost 3 bases and 5 bases respectively, with 16 bases between them. The CDR3 contains 15 residues. V is TRBV15 and J is TRBJ2-5; no clear D gene. The source is a human donor in good health (CMV status not recorded). Some clones in this sample may be carry-over from other donors' samples. Sequenced input: CD8+ T cells from PBMCs. CDR3: CATSRSVDVRETQYF. For the CDR3, the DNA is TGTGCCACCAGCAGGTCGGTAGACGTACGGGAGACCCAGTACTTC.